This TCR beta chain was recovered during a study of cytomegalovirus exposure and HLA in healthy donors. The study, taken as a whole, reports: Despite most TCR sequences being rare, some public TCRs occurred in many donors. A later analysis linked a missense DCLRE1C variant to TCR beta V- and J-gene trimming.

Germline values: CDR1 MNHEY, CDR2 SMNVEV (reference sequence). V was cut by 6 bases and J by 6 bases, with 17 bases left in between. The CDR3 has 14 residues. The PCR made use of 60 Vbeta and 13 Jbeta primers. This table comes from immunoSEQ multiplex PCR, and its TCRdb copy is limited to in-frame clones, with some not included. The table has approximately 160,000 clones, approximately 77% seen once. With respect to this clone: Its specificity is unknown.

Each donor was healthy, and each was a bone marrow donor. Donors were nominally healthy when sampled, though unrecorded immune exposures were likely. This chain joins TRBV27 and TRBJ1-1; D is perhaps TRBD1 (6 bases). The source material was PBMCs. This TCR was sampled from a man aged 18-30 years in good health and CMV-seronegative. The chain's CDR3 is CASRASTGGPEAFF. CDR3 DNA: TGTGCCAGCAGGGCCAGTACGGGGGGCCCTGAAGCTTTCTTT.